Sequencing of this TCR beta chain was carried out in a study of cytomegalovirus exposure and HLA in healthy donors. General study points: For most TCR beta V segments, an earlier analysis put the productive rate at about 87% or about 30% of the time.

The PCR employed 60 Vbeta primers together with 13 Jbeta primers. Generated by immunoSEQ multiplex PCR, the TCRdb table keeps only in-frame clones and is missing some. The table has over 90,000 clones, around 77% seen once. This CDR3 contains 20 residues. Trimming removed 0 bases from V and 0 bases from J; junction bases left unmatched: 11. CDR1 and CDR2 (germline): MGHRA, YSYEKL. This clone was seen only a few times. Antigen: not known. What was sequenced was PBMCs. The rearrangement joins TRBV4-1 to TRBJ2-1; 10 bases line up with TRBD2. The origin of this receptor is a man aged 50-59 years in good health and CMV-seropositive. CDR3 region: CASSQEVSASGSRSYNEQFF. DNA of the CDR3: TGCGCCAGCAGCCAAGAAGTTTCGGCTAGCGGGAGCCGCTCCTACAATGAGCAGTTCTTC.